This T cell receptor (beta chain) was sequenced for a study of blood T cells in healthy people across ages. A sample-barcoded 5' primer and a J-beta primer mix were used in a second PCR of roughly 6 to 12 cycles. TCRdb fed the 5' RACE reads into MiXCR, producing one record per CDR3 protein. The table has about 1.6 million distinct CDR3 sequences, around 35% seen once. Study-wide results and caveats: In these data, TCR beta diversity tracked strongly with naive T cell percentage.

Comments on this clonotype: The antigen remains undetermined.

This TCR was recovered from a woman under 40 in good health. The sequenced sample consisted of blood.

The DNA of the CDR3 is TGCAGTGCTAGGTGGGACAGGACGGTTGAAGCTTTCTTT. It encodes CSARWDRTVEAFF. The chain joins TRBV20-1 to TRBJ1-1, with 8 bases lining up with TRBD1. Germline V gene sequence: CDR1 DFQATT, CDR2 SNEGSKA (reference sequence). Trimming removed 3 bases from V and 7 bases from J; junction bases left unmatched: 7. The length of the CDR3 is 13 residues.